What follows are 9 T cell receptor beta chains derived from one specimen sequenced in a study of blood T cells in healthy people across ages (dated by TCRdb to between 2015 and 2017). Library generation was performed with 5' RACE. Sequenced on an Illumina HiSeq 2500. The second PCR ran for about 7 to 11 cycles and used a J-beta primer mix along with a sample-barcoded 5' primer. Using fastp trimming at Q25 and MiXCR clonotype assembly, TCRdb reanalyzed the public sequencing data and kept in-frame beta chains. CDR3 protein duplicates are merged, each entry listing the most common genes and DNA. A total of 850,000 or so distinct CDR3 sequences appear in this sample, about 30% of them only once. The top ten clones comprise 17% of the sample. The specimen was blood. These receptors originate from a woman older than 75 in good health.

This clonotype was counted between two and nine times. The chain uses TRBV4-1 and TRBJ2-3, with D tentatively TRBD1 (5 bases). In germline, CDR1 is MGHRA, CDR2 YSYEKL. Trimming removed 0 bases at V and 3 bases at J, with 16 bases between. This CDR3 contains 17 residues. The CDR3 DNA reads TGCGCCAGCAGCCAAGATAAGGGGTCTGGCGTAACAGATACGCAGTATTTT. It codes for CASSQDKGSGVTDTQYF.

This clonotype has ten or more counts. The chain employs TRBV7-9 and TRBJ2-3, with TRBD2 as a possible D gene (6 bases). The CDR3 spans 13 residues. V was clipped by 4 bases and J by 6 bases, with 11 bases between them. From germline, CDR1 is SEHNR and CDR2 FQNEAQ (reference sequence). The CDR3 is CASSWDFRDTQYF. DNA for the CDR3: TGTGCCAGCAGCTGGGACTTTCGGGATACGCAGTATTTT.

The chain is built from TRBV20-1 and TRBJ1-5, with D tentatively TRBD1 (5 bases). Germline values: CDR1 DFQATT, CDR2 SNEGSKA (reference sequence). Trimming took 1 base from V and 2 from J, leaving 18 bases between them. CDR3 length: 17 residues. The chain's CDR3 is CSARVGGRAPGNQPQHF. In nucleotides, the CDR3 is TGCAGTGCTAGAGTGGGGGGTAGGGCGCCGGGCAATCAGCCCCAGCATTTT.

This clonotype was observed a few times. The V call is TRBV7-9, the J call TRBJ2-1; the D is unclear. The CDR3 consists of 13 residues. Trimming pared 2 bases from V and 6 bases from J, leaving 8 bases between. Germline assignment: CDR1 SEHNR and CDR2 FQNEAQ (reference sequence). CDR3 residues: CASSLTAGNEQFF. The CDR3 region has the DNA TGTGCCAGCAGCTTAACAGCAGGCAATGAGCAGTTCTTC.

In this sample, this clonotype turned up a few times. The chain recombines TRBV12-3 or TRBV12-4 with TRBJ2-2; possibly TRBD1 for D (5 bases). Deletions cut 5 bases from V and 8 bases from J, with 15 bases between. CDR3 length: 14 residues. The CDR3 is CASSPRQYTGELFF. The CDR3, as DNA: TGTGCCAGCAGTCCCCGACAGTATACTGGGGAGCTGTTTTTT.

This clonotype was picked up many times. This rearrangement joins TRBV10-3 to TRBJ2-7; D gene uncertain. The CDR3 contains 13 residues. With 7 bases removed from V and 4 bases from J, the gap between germline ends came to 14 bases. Germline V gene lookup returns CDR1 ENHRY and CDR2 SYGVKD. The CDR3 is CAITETPGYEQYF. DNA of the CDR3: TGTGCCATCACCGAAACTCCGGGTTACGAGCAGTACTTC.

This clonotype was seen ten or more times. The DNA for the CDR3 is TGTGCCAGCAGTCAAGGGTTATTCGCGGGGGTGATGGAAGAGACCCAGTACTTC. The encoded protein is CASSQGLFAGVMEETQYF. V gene TRBV7-8 combines with J gene TRBJ2-5; 7 bases line up with TRBD2. The CDR3 has 18 residues. V shed 6 bases, J shed 3 bases, and the junction held 19 bases outside the gene matches. Germline-derived CDR1 and CDR2 are SGHVS and FQNEAQ.

Only a few counts were recorded for this clonotype. The V and J genes are TRBV20-1 and TRBJ2-2; D is uncertain. Germline CDR1 and CDR2: DFQATT and SNEGSKA (reference sequence). The CDR3 contains 13 residues. Trimming left V 0 bases short and J 4 bases short, with 6 bases between. This CDR3 is CSARDLVTGELFF. In DNA, the CDR3 is TGCAGTGCTAGAGATCTCGTCACCGGGGAGCTGTTTTTT.

This clonotype has ten or more counts. The chain has TRBV18 and TRBJ2-7; D may be TRBD2 (6 bases). CDR3 size: 14 residues. V shed 2 bases and J shed 4 bases, with 12 bases lying between them. CDR1 is KGHSH and CDR2 is LQKENI in the germline V gene. CDR3 in amino acids: CASSPGTQIYEQYF. In DNA form, the CDR3 reads TGTGCCAGCTCACCAGGGACTCAAATTTACGAGCAGTACTTC.